This is a list of T cell receptor beta chains from one sample in a study of T cells in Graves' hyperthyroidism and ophthalmopathy. TCRdb processed the multiplex PCR reads anew with MiXCR; each CDR3 protein has one entry. The table includes 500,000 to 650,000 distinct CDR3 sequences, 14% detected once. Sequencing was performed on blood. Every receptor here comes from a woman aged 40-49 years with Graves' hyperthyroidism. Both conserved end residues are part of each CDR3.

j_call: TRBJ2-3
v_call: TRBV28
cdr3_aa: CASSDRGVDTQYF

j_call: TRBJ2-1
v_call: TRBV19
cdr3_aa: CASSQGGTGSYNEQFF

j_call: TRBJ2-1
v_call: TRBV20-1
cdr3_aa: CSAPGGTSSYNEQFF

j_call: TRBJ1-1
v_call: TRBV28
cdr3_aa: CASTIRGGLNTEAFF

j_call: TRBJ1-2
v_call: TRBV28
cdr3_aa: CASSPQGAHYYGYTF

j_call: TRBJ2-7
v_call: TRBV3-1
cdr3_aa: CASSQERTGHYEQYF

j_call: TRBJ1-2
v_call: TRBV30
cdr3_aa: CAWSARDSFYGYTF

j_call: TRBJ2-1
v_call: TRBV5-1
cdr3_aa: CASSSFGTEQFF

j_call: TRBJ2-5
v_call: TRBV4-1
cdr3_aa: CASSQSLAGVSETQYF

j_call: TRBJ2-1
v_call: TRBV24-1
cdr3_aa: CATSDGGQGRGEQFF

j_call: TRBJ2-5
v_call: TRBV20-1
cdr3_aa: CSASRLPQGLGETQYF

j_call: TRBJ1-2
v_call: TRBV12-3/TRBV12-4
cdr3_aa: CASTIGRAGGYTF

j_call: TRBJ2-3
v_call: TRBV9
cdr3_aa: CASSVEAGRAPDTQYF

j_call: TRBJ2-6
v_call: TRBV19
cdr3_aa: CASTVSGANVLTF

j_call: TRBJ2-3
v_call: TRBV20-1
cdr3_aa: CSARDRSGRAPDTQYF

j_call: TRBJ2-3
v_call: TRBV7-9
cdr3_aa: CASRSLLAGGDTQYF

j_call: TRBJ2-7
v_call: TRBV7-9
cdr3_aa: CASSLIQEYEQYF

j_call: TRBJ1-5
v_call: TRBV2
cdr3_aa: CASRRTVNQPQHF

j_call: TRBJ2-3
v_call: TRBV6-5
cdr3_aa: CASSYSVGLAGDTQYF

j_call: TRBJ1-2
v_call: TRBV9
cdr3_aa: CASSVTGTGGHGYTF

j_call: TRBJ2-3
v_call: TRBV7-6
cdr3_aa: CASSTRTSRDTQYF

j_call: TRBJ1-2
v_call: TRBV28
cdr3_aa: CAGSVQESYGYTF

j_call: TRBJ2-5
v_call: TRBV7-9
cdr3_aa: CASSLLTGGTETQYF

j_call: TRBJ1-1
v_call: TRBV11-3
cdr3_aa: CASSLRGSDMNTEAFF

j_call: TRBJ1-1
v_call: TRBV5-1
cdr3_aa: CASSPYDRGTEAFF

j_call: TRBJ2-1
v_call: TRBV28
cdr3_aa: CAVPGDSGRDNEQFF

j_call: TRBJ2-1
v_call: TRBV27
cdr3_aa: CASSFLQSLSGSVSYNEQFF

j_call: TRBJ1-1
v_call: TRBV5-1
cdr3_aa: CASSLGGDATEAFF

j_call: TRBJ2-7
v_call: TRBV3-1
cdr3_aa: CASSQDGIFYEQYF

j_call: TRBJ2-1
v_call: TRBV30
cdr3_aa: CAWSRQGSYNEQFF

j_call: TRBJ2-1
v_call: TRBV28
cdr3_aa: CASSFPRTGNYNEQFF

j_call: TRBJ2-7
v_call: TRBV10-3
cdr3_aa: CAISESSYEQYF

j_call: TRBJ2-2
v_call: TRBV27
cdr3_aa: CASRRDRNTGELFF

j_call: TRBJ2-3
v_call: TRBV20-1
cdr3_aa: CSARPSGKRTDTQYF

j_call: TRBJ1-3
v_call: TRBV9
cdr3_aa: CASSVGSGSSGNTIYF

j_call: TRBJ2-6
v_call: TRBV6-1
cdr3_aa: CATHSGANVLTF

j_call: TRBJ2-3
v_call: TRBV7-3
cdr3_aa: CASSYTGTSTDTQYF

j_call: TRBJ1-3
v_call: TRBV11-1
cdr3_aa: CASRPTDSGNTIYF

j_call: TRBJ2-3
v_call: TRBV7-3
cdr3_aa: CASSRLGSTDTQYF

j_call: TRBJ2-1
v_call: TRBV7-2
cdr3_aa: CASSPWSLGGYNEQFF

j_call: TRBJ2-6
v_call: TRBV30
cdr3_aa: CAWSVGSGANVLTF

j_call: TRBJ2-3
v_call: TRBV30
cdr3_aa: CAWSPLAISSTDTQYF

j_call: TRBJ2-7
v_call: TRBV4-1
cdr3_aa: CASSQDGGEWGYEQYF

j_call: TRBJ2-1
v_call: TRBV29-1
cdr3_aa: CSVEDHRDFYNEQFF

j_call: TRBJ2-2
v_call: TRBV9
cdr3_aa: CASSGPWPGTGELFF

j_call: TRBJ1-2
v_call: TRBV12-3/TRBV12-4
cdr3_aa: CAISVNAGQGLNYGYTF

j_call: TRBJ2-1
v_call: TRBV9
cdr3_aa: CASSADLNEQFF

j_call: TRBJ2-1
v_call: TRBV29-1
cdr3_aa: CSVEDVVAASSYNEQFF

j_call: TRBJ2-2
v_call: TRBV24-1
cdr3_aa: CATSEKTVNTGELFF